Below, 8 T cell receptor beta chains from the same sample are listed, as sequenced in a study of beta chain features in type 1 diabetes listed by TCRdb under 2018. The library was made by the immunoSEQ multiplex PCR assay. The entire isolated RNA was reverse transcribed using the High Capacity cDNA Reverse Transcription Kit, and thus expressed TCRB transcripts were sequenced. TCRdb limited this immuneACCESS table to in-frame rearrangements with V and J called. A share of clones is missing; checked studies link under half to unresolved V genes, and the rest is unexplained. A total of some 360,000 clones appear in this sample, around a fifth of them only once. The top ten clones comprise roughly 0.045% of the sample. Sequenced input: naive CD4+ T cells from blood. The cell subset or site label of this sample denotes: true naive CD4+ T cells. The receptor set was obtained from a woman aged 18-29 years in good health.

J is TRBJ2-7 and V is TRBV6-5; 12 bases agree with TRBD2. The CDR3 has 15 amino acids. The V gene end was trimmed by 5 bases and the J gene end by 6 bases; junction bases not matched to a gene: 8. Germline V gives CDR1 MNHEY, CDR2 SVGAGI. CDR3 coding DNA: TGTGCCAGCAGTAAGGGGCTAGCGGGAGGGCGCGAGCAGTACTTC. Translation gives CASSKGLAGGREQYF.

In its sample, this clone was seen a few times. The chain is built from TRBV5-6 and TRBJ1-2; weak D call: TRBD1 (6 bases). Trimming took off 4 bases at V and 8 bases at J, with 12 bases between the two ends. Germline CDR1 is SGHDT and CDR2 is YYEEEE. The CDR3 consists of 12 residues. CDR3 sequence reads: CASSPTGLGYTF. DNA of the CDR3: TGTGCCAGCAGCCCTACAGGGTTAGGCTACACCTTC.

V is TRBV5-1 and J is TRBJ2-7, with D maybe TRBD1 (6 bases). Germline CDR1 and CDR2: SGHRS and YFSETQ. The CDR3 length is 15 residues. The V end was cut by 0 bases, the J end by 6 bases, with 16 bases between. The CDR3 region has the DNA TGCGCCAGCAGCTTGGGACAGGCCCTCAGGACCGAGCAGTACTTC. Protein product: CASSLGQALRTEQYF.

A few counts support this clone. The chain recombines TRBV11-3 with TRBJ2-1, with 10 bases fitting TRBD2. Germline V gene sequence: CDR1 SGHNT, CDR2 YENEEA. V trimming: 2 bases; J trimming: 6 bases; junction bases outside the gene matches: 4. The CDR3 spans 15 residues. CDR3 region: CASSLLAGVGNEQFF. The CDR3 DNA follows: TGTGCCAGCAGCTTACTAGCGGGAGTGGGCAATGAGCAGTTCTTC.

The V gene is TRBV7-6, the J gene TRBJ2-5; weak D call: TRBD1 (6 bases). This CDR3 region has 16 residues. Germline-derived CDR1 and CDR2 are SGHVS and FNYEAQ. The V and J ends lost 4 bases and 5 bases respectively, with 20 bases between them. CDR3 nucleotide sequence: TGTGCCAGCAGCTCCCCCAAAGGGGACAAACCCGAGACCCAGTACTTC. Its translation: CASSSPKGDKPETQYF.

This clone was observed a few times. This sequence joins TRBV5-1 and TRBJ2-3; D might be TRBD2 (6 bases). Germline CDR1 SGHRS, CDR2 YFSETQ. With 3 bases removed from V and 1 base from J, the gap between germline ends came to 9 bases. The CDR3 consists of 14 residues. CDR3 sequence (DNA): TGCGCCAGCAGCTCGGGACTGCGCACAGATACGCAGTATTTT. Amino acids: CASSSGLRTDTQYF.

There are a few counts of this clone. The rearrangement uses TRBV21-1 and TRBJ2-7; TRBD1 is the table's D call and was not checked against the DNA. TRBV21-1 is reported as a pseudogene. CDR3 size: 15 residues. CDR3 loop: CASSKRGTGSYEQYF. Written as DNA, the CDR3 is TGTGCCAGCAGCAAACGCGGGACAGGTTCCTACGAGCAGTACTTC.

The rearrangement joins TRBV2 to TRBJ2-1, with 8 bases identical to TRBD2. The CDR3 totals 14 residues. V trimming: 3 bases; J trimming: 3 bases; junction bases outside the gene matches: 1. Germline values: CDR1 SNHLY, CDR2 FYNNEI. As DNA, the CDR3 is TGTGCCAGCAGTGATACTAGCGGCTACAATGAGCAGTTCTTC. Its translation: CASSDTSGYNEQFF.